This T cell receptor beta chain was retrieved from a study of T cells in tuberculosis (dated by TCRdb to between 2017 and 2018). Describing the broader study: The study combined CD1B tetramers and high-throughput TCR immunosequencing to characterize T cells specific for the mycobacterial lipid antigen glucose monomycolate (GMM). Here is what the overall study found, with its caveats: The stringent sort gate may have missed T cells binding the CD1B-GMM tetramer with low affinity.

After being thawed and rested overnight, PBMC were stained with GMM-loaded CD1B tetramer, a Live/Dead dye and anti-CD3, and were then sorted on a FACS Aria II. The CD1B tetramers were loaded with C32 glucose monomycolate that had been purified from Rhodococcus equi. Before cryopreservation, the PBMC later used for tetramer sorting had been depleted of CD14-expressing monocytes as part of a separate study. From each donor, about 90,000 tetramer-negative cells were sorted and analyzed together with the tetramer-positive cells. Antigen-specific T cells were sorted from four healthy South African adults using GMM-loaded CD1B tetramers. TCR-alpha and TCR-beta chains were sequenced unpaired, so chain pairing information was not available. TCR libraries were generated with the immunoSEQ multiplex PCR assay, using TCR-beta and/or TCR-alpha/delta assays for each sample. The amplified TCR libraries were sequenced on the Illumina high-throughput platform. On the study's bioinformatics: Clustering and dimensionality reduction were performed using pairwise TCRdist distances among GMM-specific receptors from ex vivo sorted or in vitro expanded T cells. Sequence motifs defined by gene usage and CDR3 content were tested for enrichment in tetramer-positive versus tetramer-negative populations. Drawn from immuneACCESS, this table holds only the in-frame rearrangements with V and J called that TCRdb kept. Clones are partly lost; checked studies trace under half to an unresolved V gene and leave the rest unexplained. V and J calls and clone size are given by that table; D and trimming were obtained from the DNA. In all, the sample holds about 88,000 clones, and roughly 93% of those were seen once. Jointly, the top ten make up 1.5% to 2% of the sample.

A note on this clone: No clone much larger than this one lies a single base away; base qualities are absent.

Unmatched junction bases come to 7, with V trimmed by 4 bases and J by 3 bases. CDR1 SGHRS and CDR2 YFSETQ were looked up in the germline V gene. The CDR3 numbers 15 residues from cysteine through phenylalanine. Only the CDR3 DNA is retained, 45 bases long and in frame from the first base. The chain employs TRBV5-1 and TRBJ1-5; TRBD1 fits 7 bases in the junction. The sequence was obtained from an adult woman with latent tuberculosis. Sequenced material: CD1b-GMM tetramer-negative cells sorted from PBMCs. The sample's cell subset or site label, decoded: T cells not binding CD1B-GMM tetramer, sorted from same donor. The CDR3 region has the sequence CASSQTGPNNQPQHF. The DNA is as follows: TGCGCCAGCAGCCAGACAGGGCCCAACAATCAGCCCCAGCATTTT.